The 27 T cell receptor beta chains given below trace back to one sample, sequenced in a study of shared clonotypes between healthy human individuals. Naive-designated CD8 cells lacked CD45RO, were positively enriched for CCR7, and omitted terminally differentiated effector memory CD45RA+ cells. Repertoires were generated with immunoSEQ multiplex PCR, while TCRdb's copy carries only in-frame clones and drops some. The sample shows 450,000 to 700,000 clones, roughly 95% of them seen only once. Source material: naive CD8+ T cells sorted from blood. The receptors were sampled from a young woman in good health.

The chain links TRBV15 to TRBJ2-1; possible D gene TRBD1, 5 bases. The ends were cut back, 6 bases at V and 3 bases at J, with 9 bases in the middle. Per the germline V gene, CDR1 is LNHNV and CDR2 is YYDKDF (reference sequence). This CDR3 spans 13 amino acids. The CDR3 protein is CATRPGNYNEQFF. CDR3 DNA: TGTGCCACCAGGCCAGGGAACTACAATGAGCAGTTCTTC.

This chain uses TRBV4-1 with TRBJ1-5; 10 nucleotides line up with TRBD1. Losses at the gene ends were 4 bases for V and 5 bases for J; bases not matched to a gene: 5. The length of the CDR3 is 15 residues. Germline loops: CDR1 MGHRA, CDR2 YSYEKL. Written as DNA, the CDR3 is TGCGCCAGCAGCCCGCGACAGGGGGCCGATCAGCCCCAGCATTTT. Its translation is CASSPRQGADQPQHF.

The genes are TRBV9 and TRBJ2-1, with 8 bases fitting TRBD2. J gave up 5 bases and V 0 bases, and 4 bases lay outside the gene matches. The CDR3 consists of 15 residues. CDR1 and CDR2 from the germline V gene are SGDLS and YYNGEE. The CDR3 DNA reads as TGTGCCAGCAGCGTAGTCGGGGGGGAAGACAATGAGCAGTTCTTC. Protein: CASSVVGGEDNEQFF.

The V call is TRBV27, the J call TRBJ2-7; D possibly uses TRBD1 or TRBD2 (5 bases each). The CDR3 extends over 14 amino acids. Trimming took 4 bases from V and 1 from J, leaving 11 bases between them. Germline V gives CDR1 MNHEY, CDR2 SMNVEV (reference sequence). The DNA of the CDR3 is TGTGCCAGCAGTTCCCACAGGACTTCCTACGAGCAGTACTTC. Residues: CASSSHRTSYEQYF.

The chain has TRBV27 and TRBJ2-7; the match to TRBD1 covers 9 bases. This CDR3 region has 14 residues. Germline CDR1 MNHEY, CDR2 SMNVEV (reference sequence). Trimming took 2 bases from V and 8 from J; bases not matched to a gene: 7. The CDR3 sequence: CASSLTGTGNKQYF. CDR3 coding DNA: TGTGCCAGCAGTTTAACCGGGACAGGGAATAAGCAGTACTTC.

The chain combines TRBV28 with TRBJ2-5; 9 bases fit TRBD2. The germline CDR1 and CDR2 sequences are MDHEN and SYDVKM. CDR3 length: 14 residues. V trimming: 10 bases; J trimming: 5 bases; junction bases outside the gene matches: 11. CDR3 amino acids: CATSAGGPVETQYF. In DNA form, the CDR3 reads TGTGCCACCAGCGCGGGAGGGCCGGTGGAGACCCAGTACTTC.

This clone was found once. The chain links TRBV5-6 to TRBJ2-2, with 10 bases lining up with TRBD2. Germline lookup yields CDR1 SGHDT and CDR2 YYEEEE. The CDR3 sequence is 16 residues long. The V gene end was trimmed by 3 bases and the J gene end by 3 bases; junction bases not matched to a gene: 5. In nucleotides, the CDR3 is TGTGCCAGCAGCTGGGCCGGGACTAGCGACACCGGGGAGCTGTTTTTT. The encoded protein is CASSWAGTSDTGELFF.

The J gene is TRBJ2-7, the V gene TRBV13, with 7 positions matching TRBD1. Losses at the gene ends were 5 bases for V and 5 bases for J; bases not matched to a gene: 6. The CDR3 has 13 amino acids. Germline V gene data show CDR1 as PRHDT and CDR2 as FYEKMQ (reference sequence). The CDR3 DNA follows: TGTGCCAGCAGCCTGCTACAGGGGCACGAGCAGTACTTC. Translating it yields CASSLLQGHEQYF.

The chain combines TRBV29-1 with TRBJ2-1; 9 positions match TRBD1. This CDR3 is built from 13 residues. CDR1 is SQVTM and CDR2 is ANQGSEA in the germline V gene. V shed 6 bases and J 6 bases; nucleotides not matched to a gene: 6. The CDR3 DNA reads as TGCAGCGTGGGACAGGGAGAGGCCAATGAGCAGTTCTTC. Translated: CSVGQGEANEQFF.

The rearrangement links TRBV27 to TRBJ1-1; 8 bases align to TRBD1. Trimming removed 3 bases from V and 4 bases from J; junction bases left unmatched: 7. The V gene's germline CDR1 is MNHEY and CDR2 SMNVEV (reference sequence). This CDR3 spans 15 amino acids. Written as DNA, the CDR3 is TGTGCCAGCAGTTTCACTCCACAGGGGGTCACTGAAGCTTTCTTT. Amino acid sequence: CASSFTPQGVTEAFF.

CDR3 loop: CSVDRIEQETQYF. Here the CDR3 DNA reads TGCAGCGTCGACCGTATAGAACAAGAGACCCAGTACTTC. This chain uses TRBV29-1 with TRBJ2-5; D ambiguous. Germline V lookup: CDR1 SQVTM, CDR2 ANQGSEA. The length of the CDR3 is 13 residues. Trimming left V 6 bases short and J 2 bases short, with 13 bases between.

J is TRBJ2-7 and V is TRBV27, with 8 positions matching TRBD2. The CDR3 sequence is 15 residues long. V gave up 4 bases and J gave up 2 bases; unmatched junction bases: 7. Germline CDR1 is MNHEY and CDR2 is SMNVEV (reference sequence). CDR3 nucleotide sequence: TGTGCCAGCAGTTCCCGGGGTAGCGGGACCTACGAGCAGTACTTC. It encodes CASSSRGSGTYEQYF.

The CDR3: CASSALQGGEQYF. DNA for the CDR3: TGTGCCAGCAGCGCCCTACAGGGGGGCGAGCAGTACTTC. This chain connects TRBV9 to TRBJ2-7, with 8 bases that match TRBD1. CDR3 length: 13 residues. The V gene end was trimmed by 3 bases and the J gene end by 6 bases; junction bases not matched to a gene: 5. The V gene's germline CDR1 is SGDLS and CDR2 YYNGEE.

This clone appeared a single time. This chain connects TRBV7-9 to TRBJ2-7; a possible D gene is TRBD2 (6 bases). This CDR3 region has 17 residues. The V gene lost 2 bases and the J gene lost 0 bases, with 17 bases spanning the gap. CDR1 and CDR2 from the germline V gene are SEHNR and FQNEAQ (reference sequence). CDR3 in DNA: TGTGCCAGCAGCTTACGAGATAGCGGAGGGGACTCCTACGAGCAGTACTTC. This sequence encodes CASSLRDSGGDSYEQYF.

The CDR3 sequence is CASSLSSSGRWEQYF. The CDR3 nucleotides are TGTGCCAGCAGTTTATCGAGTAGCGGGAGGTGGGAGCAGTACTTC. This rearrangement joins TRBV28 to TRBJ2-7; 10 bases are a match to TRBD2. Germline V CDR1 and CDR2: MDHEN, SYDVKM. The CDR3 has 15 residues. The J segment lost 7 bases and the V segment lost 1 base, leaving 7 bases of the junction unmatched.

The V and J genes are TRBV13 and TRBJ2-7, with 8 nucleotides matching TRBD2. The CDR3 contains 14 residues. Trimming took 5 bases from V and 1 from J; bases not matched to a gene: 4. Per the germline V gene, CDR1 is PRHDT and CDR2 is FYEKMQ (reference sequence). Here the CDR3 DNA reads TGTGCCAGCAGCACCGGGGGGGGATCCTACGAGCAGTACTTC. Its translation is CASSTGGGSYEQYF.

The chain combines TRBV28 with TRBJ2-1, with D maybe TRBD2 (8 bases). The CDR3 totals 16 residues. Between the trimmed V and J ends, which lost 6 bases and 8 bases, there was a span of 23 bases. Germline V gives CDR1 MDHEN, CDR2 SYDVKM. For the CDR3, the DNA is TGTGCCAGCAGACCCGTCGCGGGACTAGGGGGCGATGAGCAGTTCTTC. Amino acid sequence: CASRPVAGLGGDEQFF.

The chain has TRBV9 and TRBJ1-2; possible D gene TRBD1, 5 bases. Deletions cut 0 bases from V and 2 bases from J, with 8 bases between. The CDR3 loop spans 14 amino acids. Per the germline V gene, CDR1 is SGDLS and CDR2 is YYNGEE. The CDR3 region has the DNA TGTGCCAGCAGCGTAGTCTCAGGGAACTATGGCTACACCTTC. This sequence encodes CASSVVSGNYGYTF.

The chain combines TRBV7-2 with TRBJ2-7, with 10 bases that match TRBD1. The CDR3 is made up of 16 amino acids. Unmatched junction bases numbered 7, after V lost 5 bases and J lost 0 bases. Germline CDR1 reads SGHTA; CDR2 reads FQGNSA. The CDR3 DNA follows: TGTGCCAGCAGCCTCGCATGGGACAGGGGCTCCTACGAGCAGTACTTC. Translated: CASSLAWDRGSYEQYF.

This rearrangement joins TRBV28 to TRBJ2-1; unclear D gene. Germline CDR1 MDHEN, CDR2 SYDVKM. The CDR3 is 15 amino acids. V shed 3 bases and J shed 2 bases, with 11 bases lying between them. The CDR3 loop reads CASSFPRAAYNEQFF. Written as DNA, the CDR3 is TGTGCCAGCAGTTTCCCTCGGGCCGCCTACAATGAGCAGTTCTTC.

The chain carries TRBV25-1 and TRBJ2-2; TRBD1 matches at 7 bases. The ends lost 2 bases at V and 5 bases at J; junction bases unmatched: 8. The length of the CDR3 is 16 residues. Germline V lookup: CDR1 MGHDK, CDR2 SYGVNS. The CDR3 sequence: CASSELTGEETGELFF. The CDR3 DNA is TGTGCCAGCAGTGAACTTACAGGGGAAGAGACCGGGGAGCTGTTTTTT.

The chain links TRBV7-9 to TRBJ2-7; 7 nucleotides match TRBD1. The CDR3 has 15 amino acids. Per the germline V gene, CDR1 is SEHNR and CDR2 is FQNEAQ (reference sequence). Germline trimming cut 5 bases from V and 7 bases from J; bases unmatched to any gene: 14. DNA of the CDR3: TGTGCCAGCAGCCTGGCACAGGGGTATTACGGGGAGCAGTACTTC. Amino acids: CASSLAQGYYGEQYF. The variable domain in full, completed from reference TRBV7-9 and TRBJ2-7, reads DTGVSQNPRHKITKRGQNVTFRCDPISEHNRLYWYRQTLGQGPEFLTYFQNEAQLEKSRLLSDRFSAERPKGSFSTLEIQRTEQGDSAMYLCASSLAQGYYGEQYFGPGTRLTVT.

This chain uses TRBV6-5 with TRBJ2-1, with D tentatively TRBD2 (6 bases). The germline CDR1 and CDR2 sequences are MNHEY and SVGAGI. Trimming cost V 2 bases and J 7 bases, with 12 bases left between them. CDR3 length equals 14 residues. The CDR3 sequence: CASSYTGSGNEQFF. The CDR3 nucleotides read TGTGCCAGCAGTTACACCGGGAGTGGTAATGAGCAGTTCTTC.

For this clone: Additional DNA sequences in this sample encode the identical CDR3. The CDR3 DNA sequence: TGCGCCAGCAGCCAAGGAAGGGCGGGAGGAGAGCAGTACTTC. Encoded protein: CASSQGRAGGEQYF. This chain links TRBV4-1 with TRBJ2-7; 8 bases align to TRBD2. Germline V gene sequence: CDR1 MGHRA, CDR2 YSYEKL. V shed 1 base and J 7 bases; nucleotides not matched to a gene: 6. The CDR3 has 14 residues.

The V call is TRBV5-6, the J call TRBJ2-1, with D perhaps TRBD2 (6 bases). Trimming stripped 1 base from V and 0 bases from J, with 8 bases between. The CDR3 has 15 amino acids. Per germline, CDR1 SGHDT and CDR2 YYEEEE. DNA for the CDR3: TGTGCCAGCAGCTTGACGGGAGACTCCTACAATGAGCAGTTCTTC. Residues: CASSLTGDSYNEQFF.

The chain recombines TRBV9 with TRBJ2-7, with TRBD2 identical over 11 bases. The CDR3 runs 15 residues. V trimming: 2 bases; J trimming: 2 bases; junction bases outside the gene matches: 3. Germline loops: CDR1 SGDLS, CDR2 YYNGEE. The CDR3 sequence is CASSVGTSGTYEQYF. CDR3 sequence (DNA): TGTGCCAGCAGCGTCGGGACTAGCGGTACCTACGAGCAGTACTTC.

V and J are TRBV5-5 and TRBJ2-7; D gene uncertain. The CDR3 length is 13 residues. Germline V gives CDR1 SGHKS, CDR2 YYEKEE (reference sequence). V dropped 0 bases and J dropped 5 bases, with 9 bases sitting between them. The CDR3 loop reads CASSLGVFDEQYF. Written as DNA, the CDR3 is TGTGCCAGCAGCTTGGGTGTTTTCGACGAGCAGTACTTC.